This entry features one TCR beta chain sequence. The antigen remains undetermined. The data derive from a study of CD8 T cells in Susac syndrome. Whole-study results and caveats: By the study's own acknowledgment, its TCR sequencing and HLA analysis included relatively few individuals.

After extraction with the RNeasy kit, about 0.5 to 1 ug of the RNA was reverse transcribed using random hexamers. Coverage of TCR beta CDR3 amplification by immunoSEQ multiplex PCR extended to 54 Vbeta and 13 Jbeta. TCRdb recomputed calls from the immunoSEQ multiplex PCR reads with MiXCR, one row per CDR3 protein. This sample carries approximately 210,000 distinct CDR3 sequences, approximately 94% of them seen once, and the ten largest clones take around 0.15%. This CDR3 region has 13 residues. The V end lost 2 bases, the J end lost 8 bases, and 13 bases lay between the germline ends. Looked up from germline, CDR1 is SGHDT and CDR2 is YYEEEE.

The sample taken for sequencing was CD4+ T cells from PBMCs. This TCR came from a human donor with Susac syndrome. This chain links TRBV5-6 with TRBJ1-2; weak D call: TRBD1 (6 bases). In DNA, the CDR3 is TGTGCCAGCAGCTTCTCGGACAGCGGAGGCTACACCTTC. Residues: CASSFSDSGGYTF.